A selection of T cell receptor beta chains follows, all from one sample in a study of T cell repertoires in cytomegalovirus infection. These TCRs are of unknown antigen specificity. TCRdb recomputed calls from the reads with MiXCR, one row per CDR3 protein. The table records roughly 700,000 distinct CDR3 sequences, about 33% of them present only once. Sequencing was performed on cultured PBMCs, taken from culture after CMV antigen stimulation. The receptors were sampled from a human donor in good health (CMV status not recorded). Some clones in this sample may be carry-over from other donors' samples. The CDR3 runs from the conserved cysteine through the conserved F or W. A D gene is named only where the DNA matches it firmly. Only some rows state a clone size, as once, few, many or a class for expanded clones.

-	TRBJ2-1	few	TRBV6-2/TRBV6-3	CASSPRLPSYNEQFF	TGTGCCAGCAGTCCGCGCCTTCCCTCCTACAATGAGCAGTTCTTC
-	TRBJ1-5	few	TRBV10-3	CAISPVGGKPQHF	TGTGCCATCAGTCCCGTAGGGGGAAAGCCCCAGCATTTT
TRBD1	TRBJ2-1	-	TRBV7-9	CASSLEQGYNEQFF	TGTGCCAGCAGCTTAGAACAGGGGTACAATGAGCAGTTCTTC
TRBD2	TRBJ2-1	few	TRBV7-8	CASSVGLAGFEQFF	TGTGCCAGCAGCGTAGGACTAGCGGGGTTTGAGCAGTTCTTC
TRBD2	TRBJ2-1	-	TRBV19	CASSISLAGVGNEQFF	TGTGCCAGTAGTATATCCCTAGCGGGGGTTGGGAATGAGCAGTTCTTC
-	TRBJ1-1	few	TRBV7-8	CASSLRVDLEAFF	TGTGCCAGCAGCTTAAGAGTCGATCTTGAAGCTTTCTTT
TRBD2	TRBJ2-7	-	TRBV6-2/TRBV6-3	CASSLLRTSGRLSSYEQYF	TGTGCCAGCAGTTTATTAAGGACTAGCGGGAGGCTGAGCTCCTACGAGCAGTACTTC
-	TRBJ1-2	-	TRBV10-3	CAISGSTFGYGYTF	TGTGCCATCAGTGGCTCCACCTTTGGCTATGGCTACACCTTC
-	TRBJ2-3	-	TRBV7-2	CASSRQGGGTDTQYF	TGTGCCAGCAGCCGACAGGGCGGGGGGACGGATACGCAGTATTTT
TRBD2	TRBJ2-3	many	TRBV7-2	CASSLVINSGSLADTQYF	TGTGCCAGCAGCTTAGTCATCAATAGCGGGAGTCTGGCAGATACGCAGTATTTT
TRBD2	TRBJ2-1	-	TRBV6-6	CASSPPGRYGFF	TGTGCCAGCAGTCCCCCCGGGAGGTACGGATTCTTC
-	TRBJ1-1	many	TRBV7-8	CASSADRRRTEAFF	TGTGCCAGCAGCGCAGACAGGCGAAGGACTGAAGCTTTCTTT
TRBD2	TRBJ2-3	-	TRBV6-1	CASNSFNPSGNPLPTDTQYF	TGTGCCAGCAACTCCTTCAACCCTAGCGGGAACCCCCTCCCCACAGATACGCAGTATTTT
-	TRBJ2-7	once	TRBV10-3	CATAGKRDSYEQYF	TGTGCCACCGCTGGGAAACGGGACTCCTACGAGCAGTACTTC
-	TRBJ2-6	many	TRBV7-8	CASSYRRVGIFPGANVLTF	TGTGCCAGCAGCTACAGGAGGGTAGGGATATTCCCTGGGGCCAACGTCCTGACTTTC
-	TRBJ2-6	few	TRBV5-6	CASSTRGAGANVLTF	TGTGCCAGCAGCACGCGAGGGGCTGGGGCCAACGTCCTGACTTTC